The T cell receptor beta chain under discussion was sequenced for a study of regulatory T cells in long-lasting Graves disease. Study-level findings and limits: Accuracy may have suffered from the small sample size. Less diverse TCR repertoires were seen in persistent Graves' patients than in newly diagnosed ones.

Trimming removed 0 bases at V and 2 bases at J, with 12 bases between. The V gene's germline CDR1 is SGDLS and CDR2 YYNGEE. This CDR3 contains 15 residues. Sample time point: newly diagnosed GD, antithyroid drugs for less than 3 months. The TCR library was made from RNA that had been extracted from PBMCs in TRIzol. Xi'an, China, was home to the endocrinology department that provided patients. CDR3-region Arm-PCR and iRepertoire HTBI primers produced the TCR beta libraries. From the multiplex PCR reads, TCRdb called clonotypes with MiXCR, one entry per CDR3 protein. The sample lists more than 400,000 distinct CDR3 sequences, around 15% occurring once. A word on this clonotype: Its antigen is still unknown.

This sample also appeared in a second study, on T cells in Graves' hyperthyroidism and ophthalmopathy. As reported in that work: Among thyroid clonotypes expanded above 0.001, most also appeared in blood.

The genes are TRBV9 and TRBJ2-7; D may be TRBD2 (5 bases). The sequence derives from a man aged 40-49 years with Graves disease. Here the sequenced sample was peripheral blood mononuclear cells (PBMCs), taken at new diagnosis, from a patient treated with antithyroid drugs. For the CDR3, the DNA is TGTGCCAGCAGCGTAGAAACGGGAACAGCCTACGAGCAGTACTTC. It is translated as CASSVETGTAYEQYF.